The 27 T cell receptor beta chains below were found in one sample sequenced in a study of beta chain features in type 1 diabetes. The sequenced template was cDNA made from the entire isolated RNA. Using immunoSEQ multiplex PCR, the repertoire was profiled, and TCRdb retains in-frame clones only, with some absent. This table holds roughly 170,000 clones, 13% found once. The sequencing input was central memory CD4+ T cells from blood. These receptors all come from a woman aged 18-29 years in good health.

The CDR3 sequence: CASSRTGQGTNEQFF. DNA of the CDR3: TGTGCCAGCAGCCGCACGGGACAGGGTACAAATGAGCAGTTCTTC. The rearrangement uses TRBV7-2 and TRBJ2-1; 9 bases map to TRBD1. Germline CDR1 SGHTA, CDR2 FQGNSA. After removal of 5 bases from V and 7 bases from J, the junction contained 9 bases not matched to a gene. The CDR3 is made up of 15 amino acids.

V usage is TRBV13 and J usage is TRBJ1-2, with D uncertain. The CDR3 has 14 residues. Trimming cost V 2 bases and J 3 bases, with 10 bases left between them. The V gene's germline CDR1 is PRHDT and CDR2 FYEKMQ (reference sequence). CDR3 residues: CASSLNADYYGYTF. In DNA form, the CDR3 reads TGTGCCAGCAGCTTAAACGCAGACTACTATGGCTACACCTTC.

This clone appeared once. The chain joins TRBV7-2 to TRBJ1-2; D gene unclear. From germline, CDR1 is SGHTA and CDR2 FQGNSA. This CDR3 spans 11 amino acids. V lost 10 bases, J lost 4 bases, and 10 bases lay in between. The CDR3 DNA reads as TGTGCCACCGGGATGCGCTATGGCTACACCTTC. It translates to CATGMRYGYTF. The variable domain in full, with the rest retrieved from reference TRBV7-2 and TRBJ1-2, is GAGVSQSPSNKVTEKGKDVELRCDPISGHTALYWYRQSLGQGLEFLIYFQGNSAPDKSGLPSDRFSAERTGGSVSTLTIQRTQQEDSAVYLCATGMRYGYTFGSGTRLTVV.

V and J are TRBV27 and TRBJ2-5; D might be TRBD1 (7 bases). Matching the DNA end better, TRBJ2-7 makes the J call doubtful. Germline V gene sequence: CDR1 MNHEY, CDR2 SMNVEV (reference sequence). The CDR3 consists of 13 residues. The CDR3 reads CASGNRGGYEQYF. The CDR3 coding sequence is TGTGCCAGCGGGAACAGGGGAGGCTACGAGCAGTACTTC.

A few counts support this clone. V and J are TRBV9 and TRBJ1-5, with 9 nucleotides matching TRBD1. Germline trimming cut 3 bases from V and 5 bases from J; bases unmatched to any gene: 3. The germline V gene has CDR1 SGDLS and CDR2 YYNGEE. The CDR3 extends over 14 amino acids. The CDR3 bases are TGTGCCAGCAGCGGGGGACAGGGCTATCAGCCCCAGCATTTT. It specifies CASSGGQGYQPQHF.

This clone was observed many times. The genes are TRBV6-5 and TRBJ1-5; 9 positions agree with TRBD1. Trimming removed 6 bases from V and 5 bases from J; junction bases left unmatched: 8. This CDR3 has 15 residues. CDR1 is MNHEY, CDR2 SVGAGI, per germline. CDR3 DNA: TGTGCCAGCAGCCCCACCTGGACAGGGGATCAGCCCCAGCATTTT. It is translated as CASSPTWTGDQPQHF.

For the CDR3, the DNA is TGTGCCAGCACAGGACAGGGCGAGACCCAGTACTTC. Residues: CASTGQGETQYF. The chain recombines TRBV2 with TRBJ2-5; 8 bases fit TRBD1. After removal of 7 bases from V and 5 bases from J, the junction contained 3 bases not matched to a gene. CDR3 length: 12 residues. The germline V gene has CDR1 SNHLY and CDR2 FYNNEI.

In this sample, this clone turned up a few times. The genes are TRBV6-5 and TRBJ2-1; 12 bases match TRBD1. In germline, CDR1 is MNHEY, CDR2 SVGAGI. This CDR3 has 14 residues. V lost 7 bases to trimming and J lost 6 bases; unmatched junction nucleotides: 4. CDR3 nucleotides: TGTGCCAGCACTCCGGGACAGGGGGCCAATGAGCAGTTCTTC. This codes for CASTPGQGANEQFF.

The rearrangement uses TRBV29-1 and TRBJ2-4, with 7 bases fitting TRBD1. In germline, CDR1 is SQVTM, CDR2 ANQGSEA. The CDR3 is 12 amino acids. V was pared by 6 bases and J by 7 bases, with 6 bases of the junction left unmatched. The CDR3 sequence is CSVAPQGNIQYF. CDR3 DNA: TGCAGCGTGGCCCCACAGGGGAACATTCAGTACTTC.

The chain has TRBV5-1 and TRBJ2-1; a weak D match, TRBD1 (5 bases). The CDR3 has 13 amino acids. V was cut by 3 bases and J by 8 bases, with 12 bases left in between. CDR1 is SGHRS and CDR2 is YFSETQ in the germline V gene. CDR3: CASSWADMYEQFF. The CDR3 DNA is TGCGCCAGCAGCTGGGCGGACATGTATGAGCAGTTCTTC.

The CDR3 reads CASSYQWRDTQYF. CDR3 nucleotides: TGTGCCAGCAGCTACCAGTGGAGAGATACGCAGTATTTT. The chain is built from TRBV7-8 and TRBJ2-3; D not resolved. With 4 bases removed from V and 5 bases from J, the gap between germline ends came to 10 bases. The germline V gene has CDR1 SGHVS and CDR2 FQNEAQ. The CDR3 spans 13 residues. The variable domain in full, with the rest retrieved from reference TRBV7-8 and TRBJ2-3, is GAGVSQSPRYKVAKRGQDVALRCDPISGHVSLFWYQQALGQGPEFLTYFQNEAQLDKSGLPSDRFFAERPEGSVSTLKIQRTQQEDSAVYLCASSYQWRDTQYFGPGTRLTVL.

The rearrangement uses TRBV7-9 and TRBJ1-1; D unresolved. The V end was cut by 5 bases, the J end by 4 bases, with 14 bases between. The germline V gene encodes CDR1 SEHNR and CDR2 FQNEAQ (reference sequence). The CDR3 spans 14 residues. CDR3 bases: TGTGCCAGCAGCCCAATGCACATGGCCACTGAAGCTTTCTTT. Translation gives CASSPMHMATEAFF.

This CDR3 reads CATSRSSEFEAFF. The DNA of the CDR3 is TGTGCCACCAGCAGATCAAGTGAGTTTGAAGCTTTCTTT. The chain recombines TRBV15 with TRBJ1-1; D unclear. Germline lookup yields CDR1 LNHNV and CDR2 YYDKDF (reference sequence). The CDR3 covers 13 residues. V lost 2 bases and J 7 bases, leaving 11 bases between the germline ends.

The chain carries TRBV4-3 and TRBJ2-1, with a possible D match to TRBD2 (7 bases). The CDR3 totals 13 residues. Germline V gene sequence: CDR1 LGHNA, CDR2 YSLEER. Trimming took 0 bases from V and 12 from J, leaving 12 bases between them. The CDR3 region has the DNA TGCGCCAGCAGCCAAGAAGGGGGGGCCGGGCAGTTCTTC. Encoded protein: CASSQEGGAGQFF.

The chain joins TRBV27 to TRBJ1-5; 12 bases line up with TRBD1. The CDR3 spans 16 residues. The germline CDR1 and CDR2 sequences are MNHEY and SMNVEV (reference sequence). Trimming at V came to 6 bases and at J to 6 bases, leaving 9 bases not matched to a gene. The CDR3 coding sequence is TGTGCCAGCAGGCCGGCCGGGACAGGGGGCGGTCAGCCCCAGCATTTT. This gives the protein CASRPAGTGGGQPQHF.

The chain carries TRBV5-4 and TRBJ1-3; TRBD1 matches 9 bases. Germline lookup yields CDR1 SGHNT and CDR2 YYREEE (reference sequence). Trimming took 3 bases from V and 4 from J; bases not matched to a gene: 8. This CDR3 is 16 amino acids long. DNA for the CDR3: TGTGCCAGCAGCTCCGGGACAGGGTATTCGGGAAACACCATATATTTT. It translates to CASSSGTGYSGNTIYF.

J is TRBJ2-1 and V is TRBV11-2; 9 nucleotides match TRBD2. CDR1 is SGHAT, CDR2 FQNNGV, per germline. V was pared by 2 bases and J by 4 bases, with 9 bases of the junction left unmatched. This CDR3 is built from 17 residues. DNA for the CDR3: TGTGCCAGCAGCTTACCCCCGGGACTAGCCCGGTACAATGAGCAGTTCTTC. Protein: CASSLPPGLARYNEQFF.

The chain links TRBV9 to TRBJ2-7; the match to TRBD1 covers 12 bases. The V segment lost 7 bases and the J segment 6 bases; nucleotides outside the gene matches: 11. Germline V lookup: CDR1 SGDLS, CDR2 YYNGEE. This CDR3 has 15 residues. CDR3 bases: TGTGCCAGCGGGCGATCCGGGACAGGGGGCTCCGAGCAGTACTTC. Amino acid sequence: CASGRSGTGGSEQYF.

This clone has a handful of counts. This chain links TRBV6-5 with TRBJ1-5; D is possibly TRBD1 (5 bases). Trimming stripped 2 bases from V and 4 bases from J, with 9 bases between. Looked up from germline, CDR1 is MNHEY and CDR2 is SVGAGI. The CDR3 runs to 14 residues. CDR3 in DNA: TGTGCCAGCAGTTACGGGGGAGGTAATCAGCCCCAGCATTTT. This encodes CASSYGGGNQPQHF.

Only a few counts were recorded for this clone. V is TRBV2 and J is TRBJ1-1; D unresolved. This CDR3 spans 13 amino acids. CDR1 SNHLY and CDR2 FYNNEI come from the germline V gene. V lost 4 bases to trimming and J lost 2 bases, with 8 bases between them. CDR3: CASSGQDNTEAFF. For the CDR3, the DNA is TGTGCCAGCAGTGGTCAGGATAACACTGAAGCTTTCTTT.

This clone has more than one count but fewer than ten. The CDR3 DNA reads as TGTGCCAGTACAGACTCCTACGAGCAGTACTTC. This gives the protein CASTDSYEQYF. V and J are TRBV19 and TRBJ2-7; no clear D. Germline lookup yields CDR1 LNHDA and CDR2 SQIVND (reference sequence). This CDR3 is 11 amino acids long. V was shortened by 7 bases and J by 0 bases, with 4 bases between the two germline ends.

The CDR3 bases are TGTGCCAGCAGTGACAGGGTCTTTACTGAAGCTTTCTTT. The encoded protein is CASSDRVFTEAFF. The V call is TRBV6-5, the J call TRBJ1-1; 7 bases match TRBD1. Trimming took 5 bases from V and 5 from J; bases not matched to a gene: 5. The CDR3 is made up of 13 amino acids. In germline, CDR1 is MNHEY, CDR2 SVGAGI.

In its sample, this clone was seen a few times. The chain carries TRBV7-2 and TRBJ2-1; the D is unclear. CDR1 SGHTA and CDR2 FQGNSA come from the germline V gene. CDR3 length: 14 amino acids. The V end lost 1 base, the J end lost 5 bases, and 9 bases lay between the germline ends. The CDR3 bases are TGTGCCAGCAGCTTAGGAACGGGTAACAATGAGCAGTTCTTC. Protein sequence: CASSLGTGNNEQFF.

This clone has only a few counts. The chain carries TRBV6-5 and TRBJ2-5; 11 nucleotides match TRBD1. The CDR3 covers 14 residues. Germline CDR1 reads MNHEY; CDR2 reads SVGAGI. Trimming cost V 5 bases and J 4 bases; bases outside gene matches: 3. CDR3 nucleotide sequence: TGTGCCAGCAGTAAGGACAGGGGGCGAGAGACCCAGTACTTC. Amino acids: CASSKDRGRETQYF.

This clone appeared a few times. The rearrangement joins TRBV2 to TRBJ1-5, with TRBD1 identical over 7 bases. Looked up from germline, CDR1 is SNHLY and CDR2 is FYNNEI. This CDR3 is built from 16 residues. The junction had 2 bases not matched to a gene; V was cut back by 0 bases and J by 0 bases. CDR3 loop: CASSEAGGISNQPQHF. The CDR3 nucleotides read TGTGCCAGCAGTGAAGCAGGGGGCATTAGCAATCAGCCCCAGCATTTT.

This clone was observed a handful of times. The chain uses TRBV30 and TRBJ2-1, with 14 positions matching TRBD2. V was pared by 4 bases and J by 9 bases, with 5 bases of the junction left unmatched. CDR1 GTSNPN and CDR2 SVGIG come from the germline V gene (reference sequence). There are 14 residues in the CDR3. The chain's CDR3 is CAWTWGLAGVEQFF. The CDR3 DNA reads as TGTGCCTGGACCTGGGGACTAGCGGGAGTTGAGCAGTTCTTC.

This clone has only a few counts. The germline gene is not matched at one end of the junction; a read error may be the cause. V usage is TRBV4-2 and J usage is TRBJ1-1; 8 bases agree with TRBD1. Per the germline V gene, CDR1 is LGHNA and CDR2 is YNFKEQ. This CDR3 has 12 residues. The CDR3 DNA follows: TGTGCCAGCAGCCCGACAGGGGTATTTCCCCTCTTT. It translates to CASSPTGVFPLF.